Listed below are T cell receptor beta chains from one sample, sequenced in a study of response to subunit inactivated influenza vaccine. TCRdb analysed the RT-PCR reads with MiXCR anew, one entry per CDR3 protein. The sample contains around 470,000 distinct CDR3 sequences, more than 7% of which appear only once. The source material was PBMCs from blood, sampled roughly 24 months after vaccination. These receptors were collected from a man between 50 and 75 years old who received an inactivated influenza vaccine. Each CDR3 is given with its conserved first and last residue. D genes are given only for firm matches. Some rows have no size entry. The others give once, few or many, or a class for an expanded clone.

D gene | J gene | clone size | V gene | CDR3 DNA | CDR3 protein
NA | TRBJ1-5 | few | TRBV28 | TGTGCCAGCATCCCTGGGTACAGTGGCCAGCCCCAGCATTTT | CASIPGYSGQPQHF
NA | TRBJ2-1 | few | TRBV27 | TGTGCCAGCAGCCGAGGAGGGGGCGCGGGCTACAATGAGCAGTTCTTC | CASSRGGGAGYNEQFF
NA | TRBJ1-2 | NA | TRBV7-5 | NA | CISVSETGTGGYGYTF
NA | TRBJ2-7 | NA | TRBV4-2 | TGTGCCAGCAGCCAAGATCCGGGGCGGGTCTCCTACGAGCAGTACTTC | CASSQDPGRVSYEQYF
TRBD2 | TRBJ2-1 | many | TRBV6-5 | TGTGCCAGCAGTTACTCGGGTAGCGGGAGCTCCTACAATGAGCAGTTCTTC | CASSYSGSGSSYNEQFF
TRBD2 | TRBJ2-1 | few | TRBV12-3/TRBV12-4 | TGTGCCAGCAGTTTACGACTGCGACTAGCGGGAGGGAACTACAATGAGCAGTTCTTC | CASSLRLRLAGGNYNEQFF
TRBD2 | TRBJ2-1 | few | TRBV11-2 | TGTGCCAGCAGCAATACCGGGACTAGGAACTACAATGAGCAGTTCTTC | CASSNTGTRNYNEQFF
NA | TRBJ1-1 | many | TRBV2 | TGTGCCAGCAGCCCCGACACGAACACTGAAGCTTTCTTT | CASSPDTNTEAFF
TRBD2 | TRBJ2-7 | NA | TRBV3-1 | TGTGCCTGCAGCCAAGATCTGCTGGCTAGCGGGAAGATCGAGCAGTACTTC | CACSQDLLASGKIEQYF
TRBD1 | TRBJ2-2 | NA | TRBV4-2 | TGTGCCAGCAGCCAAGAGGGGGACAGGGTCGCCGCCGGGGAGCTGTTTTTT | CASSQEGDRVAAGELFF
TRBD2 | TRBJ2-3 | few | TRBV5-1 | TGCGCCAGCAGCTTGGCCGGCGGGAGAGCCTCAGATACGCAGTATTTT | CASSLAGGRASDTQYF
NA | TRBJ2-2 | few | TRBV29-1 | TGCAGCTCCGTGGGGGGCGCATCCGGGGAGCTGTTTTTT | CSSVGGASGELFF
NA | TRBJ1-3 | few | TRBV20-1 | TGCAGTGCTAAATCTGGAAACACCATATATTTT | CSAKSGNTIYF
NA | TRBJ2-3 | NA | TRBV5-1 | TGCGCCAGCAGCTTGGTTACGGGAGCGGCAGATACGCAGTATTTT | CASSLVTGAADTQYF
TRBD1 | TRBJ2-1 | many | TRBV7-2 | TGTGCCAGCAGCAAGGACAGGAGCTCCTACAATGAGCAGTTCTTC | CASSKDRSSYNEQFF
NA | TRBJ1-2 | many | TRBV28 | TGTGCCAGCAGTTTATCCGAGGGGGGAGGGTCCTATGGCTACACCTTC | CASSLSEGGGSYGYTF
NA | TRBJ2-1 | NA | TRBV3-1 | TGTGCCAGCAGCCATGGATTACCGGGAGAAGCCTACAATGAGCAGTTCTTC | CASSHGLPGEAYNEQFF
TRBD1 | TRBJ2-2 | few | TRBV7-2 | TGTGCCAGCAGCACAAGACAGGGAAACACCGGGGAGCTGTTTTTT | CASSTRQGNTGELFF
NA | TRBJ2-3 | few | TRBV6-2/TRBV6-3 | TGTGCCAGCAGTTTGCCAGCTACTAGCACAGATACGCAGTATTTT | CASSLPATSTDTQYF
NA | TRBJ2-7 | few | TRBV6-5 | TGTGCCAGCAGTTACTGGGGGACCTACGAGCAGTACTTC | CASSYWGTYEQYF
NA | TRBJ1-5 | NA | TRBV29-1 | TGCAGCGTCGAGACCTCTAGCAATCAGCCCCAGCATTTT | CSVETSSNQPQHF
TRBD2 | TRBJ2-1 | NA | TRBV20-1 | TGCAGTGCTAGCGGGACTAGCGGGAGCTCCTACAATGAGCAGTTCTTC | CSASGTSGSSYNEQFF
TRBD1 | TRBJ1-1 | few | TRBV12-3/TRBV12-4 | TGTGCCAGCAGTTTAGGGGACAGGGGAAACACTGAAGCTTTCTTT | CASSLGDRGNTEAFF
NA | TRBJ2-1 | many | TRBV7-2 | TGTGCCAGCAGTAGGGACTGGACCGGGAATGAGCAGTTCTTC | CASSRDWTGNEQFF
NA | TRBJ2-5 | NA | TRBV7-9 | TGTGCCAGCAGCTTAGTGGGGACAAAACCACACCAGTACTTC | CASSLVGTKPHQYF
NA | TRBJ1-1 | NA | TRBV29-1 | TGCAGCGTGTCAGGGACCTCGGGGGGTGAAGCTTTCTTT | CSVSGTSGGEAFF
NA | TRBJ1-2 | few | TRBV27 | TGTGCCAGCAGTGCATCGGGCAGTCAGAGGTTAGGAGGCTATGGCTACACCTTC | CASSASGSQRLGGYGYTF
NA | TRBJ1-2 | NA | TRBV30 | TGTGCTGCCCATACCACCTCTAACTATGGCTACACCTTC | CAAHTTSNYGYTF
NA | TRBJ2-1 | many | TRBV7-2 | TGTGCCAGCAGCTTTTTACGGGACAAGGGGTTCTTC | CASSFLRDKGFF
NA | TRBJ1-1 | many | TRBV11-2 | TGTGCCAGCAGCTTAGAGCTCATGAACACTGAAGCTTTCTTT | CASSLELMNTEAFF
NA | TRBJ2-1 | many | TRBV12-3/TRBV12-4 | TGTGCCAGCAGTTCGCTGGGGACTTCCAATGAGCAGTTCTTC | CASSSLGTSNEQFF
NA | TRBJ2-3 | few | TRBV7-2 | TGTGCCAGCAGGTCCAACAGGGCTCAACTCACAGATACGCAGTATTTT | CASRSNRAQLTDTQYF
TRBD1 | TRBJ2-2 | few | TRBV7-8 | TGTGCCAGCAGCCCGCGGACAGGGGGCAACACCGGGGAGCTGTTTTTT | CASSPRTGGNTGELFF
TRBD1 | TRBJ1-1 | many | TRBV7-2 | TGTGCCAGCAGCCCGGGGACAGGGGCCTACACTGAAGCTTTCTTT | CASSPGTGAYTEAFF
NA | TRBJ2-3 | many | TRBV5-1 | TGCGCCAGCAGTCCCGGGGGCTCAGGGACGCAGTATTTT | CASSPGGSGTQYF
TRBD1 | TRBJ1-6 | NA | TRBV6-5 | TGTGCCAGCAGTTACTCCGGGACAGGACTTCTGGCCTATAATTCACCCCTCCACTTT | CASSYSGTGLLAYNSPLHF
NA | TRBJ2-3 | NA | TRBV19 | TGTGCCAGTAGCACCGAGGGCAATACGCAGTATTTT | CASSTEGNTQYF
NA | TRBJ1-4 | NA | TRBV4-1 | TGCGCCAGCAAGGGGCGGGTAGGGTCTAATGAAAAACTGTTTTTT | CASKGRVGSNEKLFF
TRBD1 | TRBJ1-2 | few | TRBV25-1 | TGTGCCAGCAACGCCGGGACAGGGAACTATGGCTACACCTTC | CASNAGTGNYGYTF
NA | TRBJ2-1 | many | TRBV5-1 | TGCGCCAGCAGCTTCCGGGAATACAATGAGCAGTTCTTC | CASSFREYNEQFF